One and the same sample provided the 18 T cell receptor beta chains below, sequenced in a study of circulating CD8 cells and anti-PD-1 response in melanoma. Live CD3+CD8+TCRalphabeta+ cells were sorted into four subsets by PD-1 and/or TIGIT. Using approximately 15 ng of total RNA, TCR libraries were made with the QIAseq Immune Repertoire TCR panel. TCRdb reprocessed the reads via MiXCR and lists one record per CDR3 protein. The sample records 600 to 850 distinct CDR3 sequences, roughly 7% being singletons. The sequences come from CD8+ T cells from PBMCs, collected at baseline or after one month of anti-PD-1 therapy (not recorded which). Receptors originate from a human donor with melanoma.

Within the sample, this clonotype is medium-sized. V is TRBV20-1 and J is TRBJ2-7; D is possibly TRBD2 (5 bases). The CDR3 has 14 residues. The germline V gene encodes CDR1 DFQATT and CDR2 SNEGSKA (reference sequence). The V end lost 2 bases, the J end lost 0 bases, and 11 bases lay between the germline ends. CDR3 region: CSARSGESSYEQYF. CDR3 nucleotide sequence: TGCAGTGCTAGAAGCGGTGAGAGCTCCTACGAGCAGTACTTC.

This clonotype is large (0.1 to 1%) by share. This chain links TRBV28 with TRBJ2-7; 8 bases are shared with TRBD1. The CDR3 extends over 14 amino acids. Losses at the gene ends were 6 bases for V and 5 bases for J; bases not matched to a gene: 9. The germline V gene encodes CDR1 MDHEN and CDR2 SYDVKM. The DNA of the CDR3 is TGTGCCAGCAGCCGCAGGGACAGGCTCAACGAGCAGTACTTC. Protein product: CASSRRDRLNEQYF.

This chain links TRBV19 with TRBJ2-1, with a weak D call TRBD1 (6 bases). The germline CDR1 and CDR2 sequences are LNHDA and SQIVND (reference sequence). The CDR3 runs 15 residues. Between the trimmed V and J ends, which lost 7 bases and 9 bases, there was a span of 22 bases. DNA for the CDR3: TGTGCCAGTACCCCGGGCCAGGGGTATGGTGGTGAGCAGTTCTTC. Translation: CASTPGQGYGGEQFF.

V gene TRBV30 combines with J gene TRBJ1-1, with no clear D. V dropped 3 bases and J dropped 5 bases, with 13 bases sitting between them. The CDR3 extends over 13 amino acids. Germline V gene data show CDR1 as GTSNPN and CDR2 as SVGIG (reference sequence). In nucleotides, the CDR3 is TGTGCCTGGAGCCCTATTGGGAGGACTGAAGCTTTCTTT. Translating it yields CAWSPIGRTEAFF.

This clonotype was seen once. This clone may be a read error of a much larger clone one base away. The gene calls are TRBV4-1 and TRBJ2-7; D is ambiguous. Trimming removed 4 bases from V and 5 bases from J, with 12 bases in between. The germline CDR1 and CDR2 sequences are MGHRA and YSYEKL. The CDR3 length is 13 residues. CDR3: CASSPTSAHEQYF. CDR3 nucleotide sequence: TGCGCCAGCAGCCCCACATCCGCCCACGAGCAGTACTTC.

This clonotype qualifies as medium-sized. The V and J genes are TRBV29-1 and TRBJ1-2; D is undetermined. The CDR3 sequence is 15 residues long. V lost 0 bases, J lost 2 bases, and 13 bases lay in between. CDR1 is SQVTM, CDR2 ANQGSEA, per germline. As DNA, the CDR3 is TGCAGCGTTGAAGATCGCGAGGTTTACAACTATGGCTACACCTTC. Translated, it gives CSVEDREVYNYGYTF.

The CDR3 protein is CAWSVMRALYNEQFF. The CDR3 nucleotides read TGTGCCTGGAGTGTAATGCGGGCCCTCTACAATGAGCAGTTCTTC. The rearrangement joins TRBV30 to TRBJ2-1; D is possibly TRBD2 (5 bases). This CDR3 has 15 residues. Trimming cost V 0 bases and J 3 bases, with 12 bases left between them. Germline V gene sequence: CDR1 GTSNPN, CDR2 SVGIG (reference sequence).

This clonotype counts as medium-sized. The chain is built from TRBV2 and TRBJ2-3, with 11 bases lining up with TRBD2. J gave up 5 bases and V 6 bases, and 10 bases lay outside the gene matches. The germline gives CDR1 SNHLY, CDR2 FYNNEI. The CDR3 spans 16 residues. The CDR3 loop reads CASSTSTSGAEDTQYF. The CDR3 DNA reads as TGTGCCAGCAGCACTTCGACTAGCGGGGCGGAAGATACGCAGTATTTT.

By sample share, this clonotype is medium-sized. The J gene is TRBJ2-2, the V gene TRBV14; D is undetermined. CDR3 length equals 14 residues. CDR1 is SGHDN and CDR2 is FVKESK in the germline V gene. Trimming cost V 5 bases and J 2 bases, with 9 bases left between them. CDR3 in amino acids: CASSFRQNTGELFF. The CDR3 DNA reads TGTGCCAGCAGCTTCCGACAAAACACCGGGGAGCTGTTTTTT.

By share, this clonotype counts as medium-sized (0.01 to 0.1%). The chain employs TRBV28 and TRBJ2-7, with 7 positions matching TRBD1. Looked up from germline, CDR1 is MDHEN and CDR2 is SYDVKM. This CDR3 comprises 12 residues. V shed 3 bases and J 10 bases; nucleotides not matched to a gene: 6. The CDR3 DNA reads TGTGCCAGCAGTTTCGACAGGGCGGAACAGTACTTC. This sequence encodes CASSFDRAEQYF.

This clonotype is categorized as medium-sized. The CDR3 DNA sequence: TGTGCCAGCAGCATAACCACCGGGGAGCTGTTTTTT. This gives the protein CASSITTGELFF. The genes are TRBV27 and TRBJ2-2; D gene uncertain. Germline values: CDR1 MNHEY, CDR2 SMNVEV (reference sequence). Trimming removed 6 bases from V and 4 bases from J, with 6 bases in between. This CDR3 has 12 amino acids.

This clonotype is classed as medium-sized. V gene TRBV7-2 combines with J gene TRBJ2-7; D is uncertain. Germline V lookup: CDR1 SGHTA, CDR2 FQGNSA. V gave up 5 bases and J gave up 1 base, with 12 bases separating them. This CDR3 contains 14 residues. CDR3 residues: CASSPKTLSYEQYF. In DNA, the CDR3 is TGTGCCAGCAGCCCCAAAACACTGTCCTACGAGCAGTACTTC. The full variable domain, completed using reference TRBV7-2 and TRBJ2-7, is GAGVSQSPSNKVTEKGKDVELRCDPISGHTALYWYRQSLGQGLEFLIYFQGNSAPDKSGLPSDRFSAERTGGSVSTLTIQRTQQEDSAVYLCASSPKTLSYEQYFGPGTRLTVT.

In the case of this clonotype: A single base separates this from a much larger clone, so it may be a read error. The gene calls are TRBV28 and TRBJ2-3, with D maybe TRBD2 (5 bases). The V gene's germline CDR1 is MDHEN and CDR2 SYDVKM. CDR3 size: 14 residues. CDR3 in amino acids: CVSSFVSGTDTQYF. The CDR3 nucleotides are TGTGTCAGCAGTTTCGTTAGCGGCACAGATACGCAGTATTTT.

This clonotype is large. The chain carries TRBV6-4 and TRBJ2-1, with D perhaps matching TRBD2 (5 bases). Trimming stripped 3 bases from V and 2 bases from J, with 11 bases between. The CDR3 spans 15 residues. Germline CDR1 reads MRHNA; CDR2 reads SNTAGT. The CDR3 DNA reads TGTGCCAGCAGTGAGGGCGGCGGGCCCTACAATGAGCAGTTCTTC. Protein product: CASSEGGGPYNEQFF.

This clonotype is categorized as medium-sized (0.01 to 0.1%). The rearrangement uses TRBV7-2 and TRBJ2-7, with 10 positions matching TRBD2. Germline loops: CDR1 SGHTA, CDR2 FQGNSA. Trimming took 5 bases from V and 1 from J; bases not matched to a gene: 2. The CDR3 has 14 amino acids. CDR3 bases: TGTGCCAGCAGCCCGACTAGCGGGTCCTACGAGCAGTACTTC. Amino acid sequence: CASSPTSGSYEQYF.

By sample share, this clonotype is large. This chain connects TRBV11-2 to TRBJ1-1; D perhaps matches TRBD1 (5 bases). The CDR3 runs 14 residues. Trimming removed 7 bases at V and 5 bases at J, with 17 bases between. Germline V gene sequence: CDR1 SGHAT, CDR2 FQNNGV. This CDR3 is CASNPTVRGTEAFF. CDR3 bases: TGTGCCAGCAATCCGACAGTTCGGGGTACTGAAGCTTTCTTT.

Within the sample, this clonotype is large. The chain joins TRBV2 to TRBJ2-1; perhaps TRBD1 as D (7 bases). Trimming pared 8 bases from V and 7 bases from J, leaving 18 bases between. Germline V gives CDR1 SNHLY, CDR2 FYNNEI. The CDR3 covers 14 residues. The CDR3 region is CASGRDSAGNEQFF. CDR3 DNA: TGTGCCAGCGGACGGGACAGCGCGGGGAATGAGCAGTTCTTC. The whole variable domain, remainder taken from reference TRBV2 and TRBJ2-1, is EPEVTQTPSHQVTQMGQEVILRCVPISNHLYFYWYRQILGQKVEFLVSFYNNEISEKSEIFDDQFSVERPDGSNFTLKIRSTKLEDSAMYFCASGRDSAGNEQFFGPGTRLTVL.

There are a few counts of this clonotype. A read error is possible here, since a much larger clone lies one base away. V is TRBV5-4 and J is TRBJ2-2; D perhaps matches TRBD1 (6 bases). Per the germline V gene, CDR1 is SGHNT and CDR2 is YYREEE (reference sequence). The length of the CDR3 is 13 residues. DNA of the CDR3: TGTGCCAGCAGCTTTCAGGGGTCCGGGAAGCTGTTTTTT. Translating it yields CASSFQGSGKLFF. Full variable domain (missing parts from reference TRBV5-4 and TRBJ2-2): ETGVTQSPTHLIKTRGQQVTLRCSSQSGHNTVSWYQQALGQGPQFIFQYYREEENGRGNFPPRFSGLQFPNYSSELNVNALELDDSALYLCASSFQGSGKLFFGEGSRLTVL.